A selection of T cell receptor beta chains follows, all from one sample in a study of control samples from healthy donors and cancer patients. Sequenced by immunoSEQ multiplex PCR; TCRdb stores in-frame clones only, minus some. The data hold approximately 100,000 clones, with just under 95% observed a single time. Specimen: blood. The receptors here all came from a human donor in good health. The donor label of this sample is uncertain. Both conserved end residues are part of each CDR3. Fields, in order: V gene, clone size, J gene, D gene, CDR3 protein, CDR3 DNA. A D gene is named only where the DNA matches it firmly. Clone size is shown for a subset of rows, as once, few, many or a class of expanded clone.

v_gene: TRBV2; abundance: NA; j_gene: TRBJ2-2; d_gene: NA; CDR3aa: CASSSQGDGELFF; CDR3nt: TGTGCCAGCAGTTCTCAGGGTGACGGGGAGCTGTTTTTT
v_gene: TRBV9; abundance: NA; j_gene: TRBJ1-2; d_gene: NA; CDR3aa: CASSVVGADGYTF; CDR3nt: TGTGCCAGCAGCGTAGTGGGGGCGGATGGCTACACCTTC
v_gene: TRBV5-1; abundance: once; j_gene: TRBJ1-4; d_gene: NA; CDR3aa: CASRRGYNEKLFF; CDR3nt: TGCGCCAGCAGAAGGGGGTATAATGAAAAACTGTTTTTT
v_gene: TRBV27; abundance: few; j_gene: TRBJ1-2; d_gene: TRBD1; CDR3aa: CASSSPGQGDGYTF; CDR3nt: TGTGCCAGCAGTTCTCCGGGACAGGGAGATGGCTACACCTTC
v_gene: TRBV13; abundance: NA; j_gene: TRBJ2-5; d_gene: TRBD2; CDR3aa: CASSARLAGAYQETQYF; CDR3nt: TGTGCCAGCAGCGCCCGACTAGCGGGGGCGTACCAAGAGACCCAGTACTTC
v_gene: TRBV28; abundance: NA; j_gene: TRBJ2-3; d_gene: TRBD2; CDR3aa: CASSPSAGGSTDTQYF; CDR3nt: TGTGCCAGCAGTCCCTCAGCGGGGGGGAGCACAGATACGCAGTATTTT
v_gene: TRBV4-3; abundance: NA; j_gene: TRBJ1-2; d_gene: NA; CDR3aa: CASSQDSGRRDHYTF; CDR3nt: TGCGCCAGCAGCCAAGATTCGGGCAGACGGGACCACTACACCTTC
v_gene: TRBV5-6; abundance: NA; j_gene: TRBJ1-1; d_gene: NA; CDR3aa: CASSSTGARGAFF; CDR3nt: TGTGCCAGCAGCTCTACAGGCGCCCGTGGAGCTTTCTTT
v_gene: TRBV7-8; abundance: NA; j_gene: TRBJ1-1; d_gene: NA; CDR3aa: CASSLEYNRNTEAFF; CDR3nt: TGTGCCAGCAGCTTAGAGTATAACAGAAACACTGAAGCTTTCTTT
v_gene: TRBV4-2; abundance: NA; j_gene: TRBJ1-2; d_gene: TRBD1; CDR3aa: CASSQDLAGTERGYTF; CDR3nt: TGTGCCAGCAGCCAAGATCTGGCCGGGACAGAGCGTGGCTACACCTTC
v_gene: TRBV5-6; abundance: once; j_gene: TRBJ1-2; d_gene: NA; CDR3aa: CASEQAGSADGYTF; CDR3nt: TGTGCCAGCGAGCAGGCCGGGTCCGCTGATGGCTACACCTTC
v_gene: TRBV3-1/TRBV3-2; abundance: NA; j_gene: TRBJ1-2; d_gene: NA; CDR3aa: CASSQDLGSYGYTF; CDR3nt: TGTGCCAGCAGCCAAGATCTGGGTTCATATGGCTACACCTTC
v_gene: TRBV6-2/TRBV6-3; abundance: NA; j_gene: TRBJ1-2; d_gene: NA; CDR3aa: CASSSLDSSGYTF; CDR3nt: TGTGCCAGCAGTTCGCTCGACTCGAGTGGCTACACCTTC
v_gene: TRBV2; abundance: NA; j_gene: TRBJ1-5; d_gene: TRBD1; CDR3aa: CASSGQGNQPQHF; CDR3nt: TGTGCCAGCTCTGGACAGGGAAATCAGCCCCAGCATTTT
v_gene: TRBV27; abundance: NA; j_gene: TRBJ1-2; d_gene: NA; CDR3aa: CASSLLGSKNYGYTF; CDR3nt: TGTGCCAGCAGTTTGTTGGGGAGTAAGAACTATGGCTACACCTTC
v_gene: TRBV30; abundance: NA; j_gene: TRBJ1-1; d_gene: TRBD1; CDR3aa: CACHRPGTGVQAFF; CDR3nt: TGTGCCTGCCACCGTCCCGGGACAGGGGTGCAGGCTTTCTTT
v_gene: TRBV5-5; abundance: NA; j_gene: TRBJ2-5; d_gene: NA; CDR3aa: CASSLWQETQYF; CDR3nt: TGTGCCAGCAGCTTGTGGCAAGAAACCCAGTACTTC
v_gene: TRBV9; abundance: NA; j_gene: TRBJ2-1; d_gene: TRBD2; CDR3aa: CASSALGLAGGNEQFF; CDR3nt: TGTGCCAGCAGCGCCTTAGGGCTAGCGGGGGGTAATGAGCAGTTCTTC
v_gene: TRBV18; abundance: NA; j_gene: TRBJ2-3; d_gene: NA; CDR3aa: CASSPETTSDTQYF; CDR3nt: TGTGCCAGCTCACCAGAGACTACTTCAGATACGCAGTATTTT
v_gene: TRBV5-1; abundance: NA; j_gene: TRBJ2-7; d_gene: NA; CDR3aa: CASSLEVVGAPYEQYF; CDR3nt: TGCGCCAGCAGCTTGGAGGTGGTAGGGGCCCCCTACGAGCAGTACTTC